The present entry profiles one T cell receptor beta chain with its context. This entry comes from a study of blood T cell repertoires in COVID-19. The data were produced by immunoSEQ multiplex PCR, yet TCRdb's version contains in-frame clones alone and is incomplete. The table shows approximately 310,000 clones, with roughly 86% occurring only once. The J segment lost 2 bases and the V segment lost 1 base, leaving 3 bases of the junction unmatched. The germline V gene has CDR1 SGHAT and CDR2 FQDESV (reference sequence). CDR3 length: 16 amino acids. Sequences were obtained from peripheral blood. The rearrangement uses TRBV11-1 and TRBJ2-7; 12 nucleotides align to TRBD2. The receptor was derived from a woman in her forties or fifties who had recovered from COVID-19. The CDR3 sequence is CASSLGTSGTAYEQYF. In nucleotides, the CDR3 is TGTGCCAGCAGCTTAGGGACTAGCGGGACCGCCTACGAGCAGTACTTC.